Listed here are 4 T cell receptor beta chains from one sample, sequenced in a study of blood T cell repertoires in COVID-19. TCRdb keeps only in-frame clones here, not all; method: immunoSEQ multiplex PCR. The table includes 390,000 or so clones, roughly 86% detected once. The sample taken for sequencing was peripheral blood. The receptors were gathered from a woman in her twenties or thirties with COVID-19, enrolled during active disease.

Turning to this clone: Other DNA sequences in the same sample also yield this CDR3. V is TRBV30 and J is TRBJ2-7, with D possibly matching TRBD1 (6 bases). The CDR3 is 13 residues long. Germline V lookup: CDR1 GTSNPN, CDR2 SVGIG (reference sequence). Trimming took off 0 bases at V and 4 bases at J, with 10 bases between the two ends. The CDR3 DNA follows: TGTGCCTGGAGTGTAGGGCAGGGGTACGAGCAGTACTTC. Translated: CAWSVGQGYEQYF.

V gene TRBV18 combines with J gene TRBJ1-3; tentative D call: TRBD1 (6 bases). Germline V gene lookup returns CDR1 KGHSH and CDR2 LQKENI. With 0 bases removed from V and 2 bases from J, the gap between germline ends came to 8 bases. The CDR3 consists of 15 residues. The CDR3 protein is CASSPPNRAGNTIYF. CDR3 sequence (DNA): TGTGCCAGCTCACCACCGAACAGGGCTGGAAACACCATATATTTT.

V usage is TRBV7-9 and J usage is TRBJ2-2; possible D gene TRBD1, 5 bases. Germline CDR1 and CDR2: SEHNR and FQNEAQ (reference sequence). Trimming took off 5 bases at V and 5 bases at J, with 18 bases between the two ends. The CDR3 loop spans 16 amino acids. The CDR3 coding sequence is TGTGCCAGCAGCCCTTCCTGGGGCGCGGAAACCGGGGAGCTGTTTTTT. This encodes CASSPSWGAETGELFF.

This clone has only one observation. The chain carries TRBV9 and TRBJ1-6; TRBD1 matches at 7 bases. CDR3 length equals 15 residues. V lost 2 bases to trimming and J lost 7 bases; unmatched junction nucleotides: 6. Germline CDR1 SGDLS, CDR2 YYNGEE. The CDR3 bases are TGTGCCAGCAGCGTCGACTGGACAGGCAATTCACCCCTCCACTTT. Translation gives CASSVDWTGNSPLHF.